A single T cell receptor (beta chain) is shown here with its context. This specimen comes from a study of blood T cell repertoires in COVID-19. Overall study context: From the United States, Italy and Spain came samples of acute and convalescent COVID-19. PBMCs, B-cell-depleted T cells, or T cells were the source of the cDNA or gDNA that made up the material.

The germline V and J ends were trimmed by 0 bases and 3 bases, with 14 bases remaining between them. Germline V lookup: CDR1 SGDLS, CDR2 YYNGEE. CDR3 length equals 16 residues. Original analysis: Reference gene primer amplification yielded estimated nucleated cell counts. The data were produced by immunoSEQ multiplex PCR, yet TCRdb's version contains in-frame clones alone and is incomplete. That table gives V, J and clone size, and the DNA gave D and trimming. The sample carries fewer than 200,000 clones, 60% to 80% recorded once. This sequence originates from a woman aged 70 to 79 with acute or convalescent COVID-19. Sequenced material: peripheral blood. This chain connects TRBV9 to TRBJ2-3, with D perhaps TRBD1 (6 bases). For the CDR3, the DNA is TGTGCCAGCAGCGTAGGAGCTGGGGGCTCTACAGATACGCAGTATTTT. Translation: CASSVGAGGSTDTQYF.